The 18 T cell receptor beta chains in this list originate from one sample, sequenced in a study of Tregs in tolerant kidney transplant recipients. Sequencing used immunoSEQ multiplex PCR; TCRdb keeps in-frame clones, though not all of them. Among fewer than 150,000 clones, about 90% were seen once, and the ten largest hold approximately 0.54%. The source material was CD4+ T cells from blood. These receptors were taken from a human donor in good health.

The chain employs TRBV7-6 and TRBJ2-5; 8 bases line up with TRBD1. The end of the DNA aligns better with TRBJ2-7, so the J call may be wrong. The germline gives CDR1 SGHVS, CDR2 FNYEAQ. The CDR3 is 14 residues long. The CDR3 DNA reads TGTGCCAGCAGCGGACGGACAGGGCGGTACGAGCAGTACTTC. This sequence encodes CASSGRTGRYEQYF.

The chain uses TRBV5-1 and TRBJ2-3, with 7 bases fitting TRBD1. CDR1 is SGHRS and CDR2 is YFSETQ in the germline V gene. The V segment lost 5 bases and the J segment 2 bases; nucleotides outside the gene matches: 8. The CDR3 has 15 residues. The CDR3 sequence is CASSPRTGDTDTQYF. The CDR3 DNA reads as TGCGCCAGCAGTCCCCGGACAGGCGACACAGATACGCAGTATTTT.

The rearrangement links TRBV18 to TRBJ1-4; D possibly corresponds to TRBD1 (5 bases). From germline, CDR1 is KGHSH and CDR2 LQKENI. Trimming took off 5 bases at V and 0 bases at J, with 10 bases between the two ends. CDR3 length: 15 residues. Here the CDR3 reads CASSSRQPTNEKLFF. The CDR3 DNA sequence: TGTGCCAGCTCATCCCGACAGCCAACTAATGAAAAACTGTTTTTT.

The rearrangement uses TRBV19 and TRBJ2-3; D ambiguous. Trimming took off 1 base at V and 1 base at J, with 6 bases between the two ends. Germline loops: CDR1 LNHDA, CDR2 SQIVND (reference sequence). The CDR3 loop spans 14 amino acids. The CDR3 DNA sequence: TGTGCCAGTAGTATAGTTAAAGGCACAGATACGCAGTATTTT. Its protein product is CASSIVKGTDTQYF.

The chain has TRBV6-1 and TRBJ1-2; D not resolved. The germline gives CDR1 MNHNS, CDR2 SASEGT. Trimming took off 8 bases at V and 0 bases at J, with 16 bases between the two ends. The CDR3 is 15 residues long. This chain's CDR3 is CASYRATPANYGYTF. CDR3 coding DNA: TGTGCCAGCTACCGGGCTACGCCAGCTAACTATGGCTACACCTTC.

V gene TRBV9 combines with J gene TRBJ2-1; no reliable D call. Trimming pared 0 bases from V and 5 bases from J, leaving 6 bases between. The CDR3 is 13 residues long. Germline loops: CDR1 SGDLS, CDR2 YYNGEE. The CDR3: CASSVAGHNEQFF. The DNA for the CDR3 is TGTGCCAGCAGCGTAGCAGGCCACAATGAGCAGTTCTTC.

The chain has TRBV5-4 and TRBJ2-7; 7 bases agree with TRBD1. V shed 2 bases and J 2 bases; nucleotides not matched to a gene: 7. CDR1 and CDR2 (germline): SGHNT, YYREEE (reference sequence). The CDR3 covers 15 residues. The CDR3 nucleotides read TGTGCCAGCAGCTTTTACCAGGGGGTTCCCTACGAGCAGTACTTC. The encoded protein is CASSFYQGVPYEQYF.

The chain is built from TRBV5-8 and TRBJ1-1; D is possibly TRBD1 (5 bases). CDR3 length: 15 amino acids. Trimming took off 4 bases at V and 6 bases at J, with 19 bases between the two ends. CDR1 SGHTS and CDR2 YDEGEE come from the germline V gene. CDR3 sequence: CASSPSRGRTAEAFF. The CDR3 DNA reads TGTGCCAGCAGCCCCTCGAGGGGCAGGACGGCTGAAGCTTTCTTT. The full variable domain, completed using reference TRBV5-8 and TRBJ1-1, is EAGVTQSPTHLIKTRGQQATLRCSPISGHTSVYWYQQALGLGLQFLLWYDEGEERNRGNFPPRFSGRQFPNYSSELNVNALELEDSALYLCASSPSRGRTAEAFFGQGTRLTVV.

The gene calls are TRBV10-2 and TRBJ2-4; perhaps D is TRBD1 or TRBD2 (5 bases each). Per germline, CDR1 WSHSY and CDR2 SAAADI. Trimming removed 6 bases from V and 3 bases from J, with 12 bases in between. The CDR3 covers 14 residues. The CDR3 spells CASRDTRGKNIQYF. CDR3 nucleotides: TGCGCCAGCAGGGACACTAGAGGCAAAAACATTCAGTACTTC.

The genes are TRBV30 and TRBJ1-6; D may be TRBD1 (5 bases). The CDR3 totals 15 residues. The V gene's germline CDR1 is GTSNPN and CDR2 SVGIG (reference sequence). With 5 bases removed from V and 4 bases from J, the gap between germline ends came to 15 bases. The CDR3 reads CAWSITGDYNSPLHF. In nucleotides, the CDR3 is TGTGCCTGGTCTATCACAGGCGATTATAATTCACCCCTCCACTTT.

The DNA of the CDR3 is TGCGCCAGCAGCTTGGCTGGGGGCCGTTATAATTCACCCCTCCACTTT. Translating it yields CASSLAGGRYNSPLHF. The V and J genes are TRBV5-1 and TRBJ1-6, with D maybe TRBD1 (6 bases). The CDR3 is 16 residues long. Trimming pared 0 bases from V and 4 bases from J, leaving 11 bases between. Germline V gene lookup returns CDR1 SGHRS and CDR2 YFSETQ.

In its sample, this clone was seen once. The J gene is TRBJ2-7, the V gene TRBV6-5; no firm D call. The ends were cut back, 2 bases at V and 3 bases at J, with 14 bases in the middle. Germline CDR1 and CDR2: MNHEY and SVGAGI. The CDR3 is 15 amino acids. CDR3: CASSYTLEENYEQYF. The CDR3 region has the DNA TGTGCCAGCAGTTACACATTAGAGGAGAACTACGAGCAGTACTTC.

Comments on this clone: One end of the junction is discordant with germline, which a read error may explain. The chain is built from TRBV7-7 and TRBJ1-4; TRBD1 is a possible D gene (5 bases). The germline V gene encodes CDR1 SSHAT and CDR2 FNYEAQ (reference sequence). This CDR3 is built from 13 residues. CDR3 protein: CASSPGAGEKLFF. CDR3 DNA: TGTGCTAGCAGCCCCGGGGCAGGGGAAAAACTGTTTTTT.

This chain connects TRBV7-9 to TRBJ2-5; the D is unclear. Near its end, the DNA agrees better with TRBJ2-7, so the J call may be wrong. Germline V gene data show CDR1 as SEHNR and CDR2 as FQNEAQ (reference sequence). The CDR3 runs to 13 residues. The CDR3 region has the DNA TGTGCCAGCAGCTTAGCGGGGATATACGAGCAGTACTTC. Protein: CASSLAGIYEQYF.

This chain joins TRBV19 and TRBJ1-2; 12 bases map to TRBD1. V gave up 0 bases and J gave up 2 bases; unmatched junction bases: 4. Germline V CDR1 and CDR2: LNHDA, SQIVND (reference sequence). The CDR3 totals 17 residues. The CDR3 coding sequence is TGTGCCAGTAGTATAGAGGGGACAGGGGGCCGGAACTATGGCTACACCTTC. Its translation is CASSIEGTGGRNYGYTF.

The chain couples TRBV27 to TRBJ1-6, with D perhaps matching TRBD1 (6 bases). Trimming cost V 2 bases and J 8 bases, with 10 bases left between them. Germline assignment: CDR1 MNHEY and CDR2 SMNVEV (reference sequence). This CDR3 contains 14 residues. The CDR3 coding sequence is TGTGCCAGCAGTTTAGGGGGCCTGGATTCACCCCTCCACTTT. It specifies CASSLGGLDSPLHF.

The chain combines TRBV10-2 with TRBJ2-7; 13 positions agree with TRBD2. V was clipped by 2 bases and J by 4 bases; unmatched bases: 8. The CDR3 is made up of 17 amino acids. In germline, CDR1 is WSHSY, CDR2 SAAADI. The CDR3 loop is CASSERTSGSGLYEQYF. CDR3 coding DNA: TGCGCCAGCAGTGAGAGGACTAGCGGGAGTGGTTTATACGAGCAGTACTTC.

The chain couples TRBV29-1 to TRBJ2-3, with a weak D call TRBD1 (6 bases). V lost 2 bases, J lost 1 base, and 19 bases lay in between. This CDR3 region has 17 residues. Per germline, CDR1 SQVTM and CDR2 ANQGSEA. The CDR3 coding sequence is TGCAGCGTTGAACCCCCCCCGGGCAGGGGTGGCACAGATACGCAGTATTTT. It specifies CSVEPPPGRGGTDTQYF.